A single sample is the source of the 21 T cell receptor beta chains below, sequenced in a study of CD8 T cells in ankylosing spondylitis. In TCRdb, the 5' RACE reads were re-called with MiXCR into one record per CDR3 protein. The table shows under 85,000 distinct CDR3 sequences, with approximately 5% occurring only once. Source material: blood, either unsorted or a sorted T cell fraction (not recorded which). These receptor sequences come from a male donor with ankylosing spondylitis or in good health (not recorded which).

This clonotype was counted ten times or more. The V and J genes are TRBV7-8 and TRBJ1-2; the match to TRBD1 covers 7 bases. The CDR3 covers 13 residues. V trimming: 5 bases; J trimming: 6 bases; junction bases outside the gene matches: 6. Germline V CDR1 and CDR2: SGHVS, FQNEAQ. The CDR3 DNA is TGTGCCAGCAGCGGAGGACAGGCTCATGGCTACACCTTC. It translates to CASSGGQAHGYTF.

This clonotype has a handful of counts. Since a much larger clone is just one base distant, this may be a read error. The chain carries TRBV13 and TRBJ1-3; D is unresolved. Germline V gene sequence: CDR1 PRHDT, CDR2 FYEKMQ (reference sequence). The CDR3 has 15 amino acids. In nucleotides, the CDR3 is TGTGCCAGCAGCCGGGCAGGCGTCTCTAGAAACACCATATATTTT. Protein product: CASSRAGVSRNTIYF.

This clonotype was seen repeatedly, ten times or more. The chain has TRBV7-3 and TRBJ2-1; 8 bases align to TRBD1. Germline trimming cut 3 bases from V and 9 bases from J; bases unmatched to any gene: 16. The CDR3 totals 17 residues. The germline V gene encodes CDR1 SGHTA and CDR2 FQGTGA. CDR3 loop: CASSFQPGPGGLGEQFF. The CDR3 bases are TGTGCCAGCAGCTTTCAACCTGGTCCAGGGGGCCTGGGTGAGCAGTTCTTC.

In its sample, this clonotype was seen many times. The genes are TRBV21-1 and TRBJ2-5; TRBD1, the D gene given by the table, was not confirmed from the DNA. TRBV21-1 is designated a pseudogene. This CDR3 has 14 residues. CDR3 nucleotides: TGTGCCAGCAGCAGCAGGGACTACCAAGAGACCCAGTACTTC. Amino acid sequence: CASSSRDYQETQYF.

In this sample, this clonotype turned up many times. The rearrangement links TRBV12-3 or TRBV12-4 to TRBJ2-7; TRBD1 agrees at 7 bases. V lost 9 bases, J lost 3 bases, and 8 bases stayed unmatched. CDR3 length: 13 amino acids. CDR3 coding DNA: TGTGCCAGTCGACAGGGTATGGTCTACGAGCAGTACTTC. Protein sequence: CASRQGMVYEQYF.

The chain combines TRBV7-9 with TRBJ2-7; maybe TRBD2 (5 bases). Trimming pared 1 base from V and 0 bases from J, leaving 13 bases between. There are 16 residues in the CDR3. Per the germline V gene, CDR1 is SEHNR and CDR2 is FQNEAQ (reference sequence). The CDR3 protein is CASSLVADGGSYEQYF. As DNA, the CDR3 is TGTGCCAGCAGCTTAGTGGCTGATGGAGGCTCCTACGAGCAGTACTTC.

The chain links TRBV28 to TRBJ1-5; D possibly corresponds to TRBD1 (5 bases). V lost 10 bases and J lost 4, with 11 bases in between. The CDR3 spans 12 residues. Germline CDR1 is MDHEN and CDR2 is SYDVKM. The CDR3 here is CATLGGNQPQHF. For the CDR3, the DNA is TGTGCCACCCTGGGGGGGAATCAGCCCCAGCATTTT.

This clonotype was seen at least ten times. The CDR3 protein is CASSGLWGGENEQFF. Here the CDR3 DNA reads TGTGCCAGCAGCGGCCTATGGGGGGGCGAAAATGAGCAGTTCTTC. This chain connects TRBV21-1 to TRBJ2-1; the tabulated D call, TRBD1, remains unverified against the DNA. TRBV21-1 is given as a pseudogene. CDR3 length: 15 residues.

This clonotype was seen ten or more times. This chain connects TRBV6-5 to TRBJ2-2, with 9 bases aligning to TRBD1. The length of the CDR3 is 15 residues. Germline V lookup: CDR1 MNHEY, CDR2 SVGAGI. V dropped 7 bases and J dropped 6; count of bases not matched to a gene: 9. CDR3 residues: CASNSPRQGAGELFF. In DNA, the CDR3 is TGTGCCAGCAATTCCCCCCGACAGGGGGCCGGGGAGCTGTTTTTT.

Many counts were recorded for this clonotype. This rearrangement joins TRBV5-1 to TRBJ2-2; no clear D. The CDR3 is 15 residues long. CDR1 and CDR2 from the germline V gene are SGHRS and YFSETQ. Trimming pared 2 bases from V and 6 bases from J, leaving 14 bases between. CDR3: CASSLPQAGAGELFF. The CDR3 DNA reads TGCGCCAGCAGCTTACCTCAGGCTGGGGCCGGGGAGCTGTTTTTT. Using reference TRBV5-1 and TRBJ2-2 for the parts outside the CDR3, the full variable domain is KAGVTQTPRYLIKTRGQQVTLSCSPISGHRSVSWYQQTPGQGLQFLFEYFSETQRNKGNFPGRFSGRQFSNSRSEMNVSTLELGDSALYLCASSLPQAGAGELFFGEGSRLTVL.

This clonotype was seen many times. The CDR3 is CASSPLGPGTGVDTQYF. Written as DNA, the CDR3 is TGTGCCAGCAGCCCTCTGGGACCCGGGACAGGGGTAGATACGCAGTATTTT. The chain is built from TRBV7-3 and TRBJ2-3; 10 nucleotides align to TRBD1. Trimming took 5 bases from V and 5 from J; bases not matched to a gene: 13. The CDR3 is 17 residues long. Germline V CDR1 and CDR2: SGHTA, FQGTGA. Looking up the rest from reference TRBV7-3 and TRBJ2-3 gives the full variable domain: GAGVSQTPSNKVTEKGKYVELRCDPISGHTALYWYRQSLGQGPEFLIYFQGTGAADDSGLPNDRFFAVRPEGSVSTLKIQRTERGDSAVYLCASSPLGPGTGVDTQYFGPGTRLTVL.

This clonotype was found many times. The CDR3 here is CASSLLFGTEAFF. In nucleotides, the CDR3 is TGTGCCAGCAGTTTACTCTTTGGGACTGAAGCTTTCTTT. The chain links TRBV28 to TRBJ1-1, with D hard to call. V lost 2 bases, J lost 5 bases, and 9 bases lay in between. The CDR3 totals 13 residues. Germline CDR1 reads MDHEN; CDR2 reads SYDVKM.

In its sample, this clonotype was seen many times. The chain recombines TRBV20-1 with TRBJ1-1; D is undetermined. V shed 5 bases and J shed 3 bases, with 16 bases lying between them. This CDR3 has 14 amino acids. Per germline, CDR1 DFQATT and CDR2 SNEGSKA (reference sequence). The CDR3 nucleotides read TGCAGTGCTCCGAGGACCTCAAGGGACACTGAAGCTTTCTTT. Amino acid sequence: CSAPRTSRDTEAFF.

The sample holds many counts of this clonotype. This chain uses TRBV21-1 with TRBJ2-3; TRBD1, the table's D call, lacks a check against the DNA. TRBV21-1 is described as a pseudogene. The CDR3 covers 16 residues. The CDR3 DNA reads as TGTGCCAGCAGCAAAATGGGGGCAGAGCACACAGATACGCAGTATTTT. Its protein product is CASSKMGAEHTDTQYF.

This clonotype came up many times. This chain links TRBV4-2 with TRBJ2-1; 9 bases align to TRBD2. This CDR3 has 16 amino acids. After removal of 0 bases from V and 6 bases from J, the junction contained 6 bases not matched to a gene. Looked up from germline, CDR1 is LGHNA and CDR2 is YNFKEQ. CDR3 loop: CASSQDAGGRGNEQFF. The CDR3 region has the DNA TGTGCCAGCAGCCAAGATGCGGGGGGGCGGGGCAATGAGCAGTTCTTC.

By share, this clonotype ranks as medium-sized (0.01 to 0.1%). V usage is TRBV5-1 and J usage is TRBJ1-1; D is perhaps TRBD1 (5 bases). V was cut by 0 bases and J by 8 bases, with 8 bases left in between. Germline lookup yields CDR1 SGHRS and CDR2 YFSETQ. This CDR3 comprises 12 residues. The CDR3 DNA reads TGCGCCAGCAGCTTGGAGGGGCAGGAAGCTTTCTTT. It yields the protein CASSLEGQEAFF.

This clonotype showed up many times. The gene calls are TRBV20-1 and TRBJ2-3; 9 bases fit TRBD2. V was pared by 6 bases and J by 2 bases, with 9 bases of the junction left unmatched. The CDR3 consists of 15 residues. Germline lookup yields CDR1 DFQATT and CDR2 SNEGSKA (reference sequence). As DNA, the CDR3 is TGCAGTGCCCCCTCAGCGGGGGGCCTCACAGATACGCAGTATTTT. Its protein is CSAPSAGGLTDTQYF.

This clonotype was seen many times. V and J are TRBV29-1 and TRBJ1-2, with 8 bases that match TRBD1. Trimming took 0 bases from V and 4 from J; bases not matched to a gene: 10. This CDR3 region has 16 residues. Germline CDR1 reads SQVTM; CDR2 reads ANQGSEA. The CDR3 DNA reads TGCAGCGTTGAAGATCGGGGGACAGGTTCATCCTATGGCTACACCTTC. This translates into CSVEDRGTGSSYGYTF.

Ten or more counts support this clonotype. V usage is TRBV20-1 and J usage is TRBJ1-4, with a weak D call TRBD1 (6 bases). V was cut by 6 bases and J by 6 bases, with 14 bases left in between. Per the germline V gene, CDR1 is DFQATT and CDR2 is SNEGSKA (reference sequence). This CDR3 spans 13 amino acids. The CDR3 is CSAPRTADEKLFF. As DNA, the CDR3 is TGCAGTGCCCCACGGACAGCCGATGAAAAACTGTTTTTT.

This clonotype has a count of ten or more. The chain carries TRBV5-1 and TRBJ2-3; D is ambiguous. This CDR3 has 12 amino acids. Trimming removed 2 bases from V and 2 bases from J, with 3 bases in between. CDR1 SGHRS and CDR2 YFSETQ come from the germline V gene. This chain's CDR3 is CASSLTTDTQYF. In DNA form, the CDR3 reads TGCGCCAGCAGCTTAACCACAGATACGCAGTATTTT.

This clonotype was detected many times. V is TRBV20-1 and J is TRBJ2-1; 11 bases are shared with TRBD2. The germline gives CDR1 DFQATT, CDR2 SNEGSKA (reference sequence). The CDR3 spans 16 residues. J gave up 8 bases and V 0 bases, and 9 bases lay outside the gene matches. The CDR3 region is CSARDVSGGAVDEQFF. Written as DNA, the CDR3 is TGCAGTGCTAGAGACGTTAGCGGGGGGGCCGTCGATGAGCAGTTCTTC.